Listed below are T cell receptor beta chains from one sample, sequenced in a study of blood T cells in healthy people across ages. One entry per CDR3 protein, called by TCRdb with MiXCR from the 5' RACE reads. The table includes some 930,000 distinct CDR3 sequences, just under 30% detected once. This sample was shared with a second study, whose subject was T cells of mothers and their children.

Sequencing was done on a sample of blood. The receptors were gathered from a woman aged 40 to 50 in good health. Both conserved end residues are part of each CDR3. The order of the fields is V gene, clone size, J gene, D gene, CDR3 DNA, CDR3 protein. A D gene is named only where the DNA matches it firmly. Clone size appears in some rows only: once, few, many, or a class for an expanded clone.

>TRBV7-2|many|TRBJ2-5|NA
TGTGCCAGCAGCTTATCCCTAGAAGAGACCCAGTACTTC
CASSLSLEETQYF
>TRBV7-2|few|TRBJ1-5|NA
TGTGCCAGCAGCTTAGTTCTGGGAGATCAGCCCCAGCATTTT
CASSLVLGDQPQHF
>TRBV3-1|NA|TRBJ2-7|NA
TGTGCCAGCGGGCCTTCGGGCCAATTCAACGAGCAGTACTTC
CASGPSGQFNEQYF
>TRBV27|many|TRBJ1-6|NA
TGTGCCAGCAGTTTAAGTCCGAATTCACCCCTCCACTTT
CASSLSPNSPLHF
>TRBV20-1|NA|TRBJ2-5|TRBD2
TGCAGCGTGACTAGCGGGGGCCGCGAGCGGTACTTC
CSVTSGGRERYF
>TRBV20-1|many|TRBJ2-7|NA
TGCAGTGCTAGAGATCAGGATAAACACGTCTCCTACGAGCAGTACTTC
CSARDQDKHVSYEQYF
>TRBV6-5|few|TRBJ1-6|NA
TGTGCCAGCAGTTACGGGAGCGGAGAGGGTTCAGGGAGAAATTCACCCCTCCACTTT
CASSYGSGEGSGRNSPLHF
>TRBV6-2/TRBV6-3|NA|TRBJ1-5|NA
TGTGCCAGCAGTTACTCGCGTGCAGGGCCAAGGTCTCCCCAGCATTTT
CASSYSRAGPRSPQHF
>TRBV7-9|NA|TRBJ1-2|NA
TGTGCCAGCAGCCTCATTGACCCGACTGGAGGCTACACCTTC
CASSLIDPTGGYTF
>TRBV20-1|NA|TRBJ1-1|NA
TGCAGTGCTAGGGAACAGGGAGGATTGAACACTGAAGCTTTCTTT
CSAREQGGLNTEAFF
>TRBV5-1|NA|TRBJ2-1|NA
TGCGCCAGCAGCTTGGATGGGCAGGGGTACTACAATGAGCAGTTCTTC
CASSLDGQGYYNEQFF
>TRBV20-1|NA|TRBJ1-6|NA
TGCAGTGCTAGAGATTGGGGCAACAGCCTTAATTCACCCCTCCACTTT
CSARDWGNSLNSPLHF
>TRBV5-1|NA|TRBJ2-3|NA
TGCGCCAGCAGCCTCCGGACACTTAGCACAGATACGCAGTATTTT
CASSLRTLSTDTQYF
>TRBV18|many|TRBJ2-1|TRBD1
TGTGCCAGCTCACCAGGACAGGACTCCTACAATGAGCAGTTCTTC
CASSPGQDSYNEQFF
>TRBV9|many|TRBJ1-2|NA
TGTGCCAGCAGCGTCGGGACATTGACTAACTATGGCTACACCTTC
CASSVGTLTNYGYTF
>TRBV7-2|few|TRBJ1-2|TRBD1
TGTGCCAGCAGCTTAGACCCCAGGGGGCAGGGCTACACCTTC
CASSLDPRGQGYTF
>TRBV20-1|NA|TRBJ2-3|TRBD2
TGCAGTGCGACCCGACTAGCGGGGCGCACAGATACGCAGTATTTT
CSATRLAGRTDTQYF
>TRBV6-6|many|TRBJ2-3|NA
TGTGCCAGCACCAGGGGGGGAACAGATACGCAGTATTTT
CASTRGGTDTQYF
>TRBV29-1|NA|TRBJ1-2|TRBD1
TGCAGCGCCGCAGGGGGCGGGAACTATGGCTACACCTTC
CSAAGGGNYGYTF
>TRBV20-1|NA|TRBJ2-5|TRBD2
TGCAGTGCTCCCACAGCGGGGGACGTACAAGAGACCCAGTACTTC
CSAPTAGDVQETQYF
>TRBV7-9|NA|TRBJ2-2|TRBD1
TGTGCCAGCAGCCGTACAGGGGATGTGGCCGGGGAGCTGTTTTTT
CASSRTGDVAGELFF
>TRBV15|many|TRBJ2-1|TRBD1
TGTGCCACCAGACGGGACAGGGGACAGCCTTCCTACAATGAGCAGTTCTTC
CATRRDRGQPSYNEQFF
>TRBV3-1|NA|TRBJ2-1|TRBD1
TGTGCCAGCAGTCATACCGGGACAGGGCAATACAATGAGCAGTTCTTC
CASSHTGTGQYNEQFF
>TRBV28|NA|TRBJ1-4|NA
TGTGCCAGCAGTTCCGGGACTACGAGAGGAGAAAAACTGTTTTTT
CASSSGTTRGEKLFF
>TRBV4-3|many|TRBJ2-1|TRBD2
TGCGCCAGCAGCCAAGATTCGACTAGCGGGGGAAATGAGCAGTTCTTC
CASSQDSTSGGNEQFF
>TRBV3-1|NA|TRBJ1-2|NA
TGTGCCAGCAGCCAAGAAGGGGGGGGATATGGCTACACCTTC
CASSQEGGGYGYTF
>TRBV12-3/TRBV12-4|NA|TRBJ1-2|NA
TGTGCCAGCAGTTTTATCAGGGCGTCTAACTATGGCTACACCTTC
CASSFIRASNYGYTF
>TRBV20-1|many|TRBJ2-7|NA
TGCAGTGCCTCCTCCACCATCTCCTACGAGCAGTACTTC
CSASSTISYEQYF
>TRBV12-3/TRBV12-4|NA|TRBJ1-2|TRBD1
TGTGCCAGCAGTCCCAGCCCGGACAGGTTATGGTTCGGCTACACCTTC
CASSPSPDRLWFGYTF
>TRBV28|NA|TRBJ1-1|NA
TGTGCCAGCAGATCGGTGGTGTACACTGAAGCTTTCTTT
CASRSVVYTEAFF
>TRBV7-2|many|TRBJ2-7|NA
TGTGCCAGCAGCTCCGGCGGCAGGGGCTACGAGCAGTACTTC
CASSSGGRGYEQYF
>TRBV12-3/TRBV12-4|NA|TRBJ2-5|NA
TGTGCCAGCACCGAGGTCAGGGGTGAGACCCAGTACTTC
CASTEVRGETQYF
>TRBV2|few|TRBJ1-4|NA
TGTGCCAGCAGTGATCCGACAGCGAATGAAAAACTGTTTTTT
CASSDPTANEKLFF
>TRBV11-2|NA|TRBJ1-3|NA
TGTGCCAGCAGCCGATTCGACACCCTCTCTGGAAACACCATATATTTT
CASSRFDTLSGNTIYF
>TRBV5-1|NA|TRBJ2-1|TRBD2
TGCGCCAGCAGGGCTAGCGGGAGCAATGAGCAGTTCTTC
CASRASGSNEQFF
>TRBV5-1|NA|TRBJ2-1|NA
TGCGCCAGCAGCTTGGGCCTTAGAAATTCGGGTGAGCAGTTCTTC
CASSLGLRNSGEQFF
>TRBV18|few|TRBJ1-5|NA
TGTGCCAGCTCCCCAGGGGCCGATAATCAGCCCCAGCATTTT
CASSPGADNQPQHF
>TRBV5-1|few|TRBJ2-1|TRBD2
TGCGCCAGCAGCTTGATTAGCGGGTTCGACAATGAGCAGTTCTTC
CASSLISGFDNEQFF
>TRBV7-9|NA|TRBJ1-2|TRBD1
TGTGCCAGCACCGACCCAGTGGACAGGGGAAGCTATAGCTACACCTTC
CASTDPVDRGSYSYTF
>TRBV3-1|NA|TRBJ1-2|NA
TGTGCCAGCAGCCAAGAACGGTCGTATGGCTACACCTTC
CASSQERSYGYTF
>TRBV12-3/TRBV12-4|many|TRBJ2-7|TRBD2
TGTGCCAGCAGTGTAGCGGGGGGGCGCTACGAGCAGTACTTC
CASSVAGGRYEQYF
>TRBV7-3|few|TRBJ2-5|TRBD2
TGTGCCAGCAGCCTTAGCGGGGGAGCTAATGAAAGGGAGACCCAGTACTTC
CASSLSGGANERETQYF
>TRBV30|NA|TRBJ2-1|TRBD1
TGTGCCTGGCAGACAGGGGGCCGCAATGAGCAGTTCTTC
CAWQTGGRNEQFF
>TRBV9|few|TRBJ1-2|NA
TGTGCCAGCAGCGTAGCCCCAGACCGCTATGGCTACACCTTC
CASSVAPDRYGYTF
>TRBV6-2/TRBV6-3|once|TRBJ1-2|NA
TGTGCCAGCAATACCGGGACTGCCGGCGGCTACACCTTC
CASNTGTAGGYTF
>TRBV18|NA|TRBJ1-5|NA
TGTGCCAGCTCGACCAGGTCAGGGTACAATCAGCCCCAGCATTTT
CASSTRSGYNQPQHF
>TRBV7-8|many|TRBJ2-3|NA
TGTGCCAGCAGCTTTTCCTCTCGTTCTAGCACAGATACGCAGTATTTT
CASSFSSRSSTDTQYF
>TRBV20-1|NA|TRBJ2-1|TRBD2
TGCAGTGCTAGCGGACTAGCGGGAGGAGGGGGGACAAACAATGAGCAGTTCTTC
CSASGLAGGGGTNNEQFF
>TRBV13|NA|TRBJ2-7|NA
TGTGCCAGCAGCCAACTCAGTACAGGATCCTACGAGCAGTACTTC
CASSQLSTGSYEQYF
>TRBV6-5|once|TRBJ2-3|NA
TGTGCCAGCAGTTACTCGAGACCCCTTAGCCGCACAGATACGCAGTATTTT
CASSYSRPLSRTDTQYF
>TRBV18|many|TRBJ2-5|NA
TGTGCCAGCTCACCAAACCGTAGGGAGACCCAGTACTTC
CASSPNRRETQYF
>TRBV6-1|NA|TRBJ2-5|NA
TGTGCCAGCAGTGAACGGGGGAAAGGGGAGACCCAGTACTTC
CASSERGKGETQYF
>TRBV25-1|NA|TRBJ2-1|TRBD1
TGTGCCAGCAGTGAATATCAGGGGGACAATGAGCAGTTCTTC
CASSEYQGDNEQFF
>TRBV6-1|few|TRBJ2-1|NA
TGTGCCAGCAGTGGTAGAGATGCCGTGGATGAGCAGTTCTTC
CASSGRDAVDEQFF